This T cell receptor (beta chain) was captured in a study of cytomegalovirus exposure and HLA in healthy donors. Study outcomes and limitations: TCR beta chain V- and J-gene trimming was linked, in a later analysis, to a missense variant in DCLRE1C.

Concerning this clone itself: What it binds is unknown.

Despite likely unrecorded immune exposures, the donors were nominally healthy at the time of sampling. The PCR was carried out with 60 Vbeta primers and 13 Jbeta primers. Profiled with immunoSEQ multiplex PCR; TCRdb holds only in-frame clones, not every one. Here the sample spans about 110,000 clones, 60% to 80% being singletons. With 0 bases clipped from V and 4 bases from J, the junction kept 1 base outside the gene matches. Per the germline V gene, CDR1 is SGHRS and CDR2 is YFSETQ. The CDR3 extends over 13 amino acids. Sequencing was carried out using PBMCs. The receptor's source is a man aged 25 to 40 in good health and CMV-seronegative. The rearrangement uses TRBV5-1 and TRBJ2-7, with 7 bases matching TRBD1. CDR3 loop: CASSLETGYEQYF. In nucleotides, the CDR3 is TGCGCCAGCAGCTTGGAGACAGGGTACGAGCAGTACTTC.